These 32 T cell receptor beta chains were all obtained from the same sample, sequenced in a study of blood T cell repertoires in COVID-19. Measured with immunoSEQ multiplex PCR; TCRdb has only the in-frame clones, and not every one. This table has just under 300,000 clones, around 86% appearing once. Sample: peripheral blood. All receptors come from a man aged 70-80 years with acute or convalescent COVID-19.

This clone was seen a handful of times. The chain recombines TRBV19 with TRBJ2-7; TRBD2 matches at 9 bases. The CDR3 length is 16 residues. V was clipped by 5 bases and J by 1 base; unmatched bases: 9. Germline V gene sequence: CDR1 LNHDA, CDR2 SQIVND (reference sequence). CDR3 sequence (DNA): TGTGCCAGTAGTCCTCAAGGTAGCGGGGGTTCCTACGAGCAGTACTTC. Protein sequence: CASSPQGSGGSYEQYF.

CDR3 DNA sequence: TGTGCCAGCAGCTTACTAGCGGGGGGGGACAATGAGCAGTTCTTC. Protein: CASSLLAGGDNEQFF. The chain combines TRBV7-8 with TRBJ2-1; 12 bases match TRBD2. This CDR3 contains 15 residues. Germline V lookup: CDR1 SGHVS, CDR2 FQNEAQ. V dropped 2 bases and J dropped 5; count of bases not matched to a gene: 1.

V usage is TRBV14 and J usage is TRBJ2-2; D is unresolved. Trimming removed 4 bases at V and 2 bases at J, with 5 bases between. The CDR3 runs 13 residues. The germline gives CDR1 SGHDN, CDR2 FVKESK. This CDR3 is CASSPLNTGELFF. The CDR3 nucleotides are TGTGCCAGCAGCCCCTTAAACACCGGGGAGCTGTTTTTT.

The chain employs TRBV7-9 and TRBJ2-7; D might be TRBD1 (7 bases). CDR1 and CDR2 (germline): SEHNR, FQNEAQ (reference sequence). Trimming stripped 2 bases from V and 1 base from J, with 9 bases between. The length of the CDR3 is 14 residues. In DNA, the CDR3 is TGTGCCAGCAGCTTACAGGGGGGTTCCTACGAGCAGTACTTC. It is translated as CASSLQGGSYEQYF.

DNA of the CDR3: TGTGCCAGCAGTGAAAGGTTTAGACTTAGCTCTGGAAACACCATATATTTT. This encodes CASSERFRLSSGNTIYF. This chain uses TRBV6-1 with TRBJ1-3; unclear D gene. V dropped 2 bases and J dropped 0 bases, with 14 bases sitting between them. The CDR3 is 17 amino acids. Germline lookup yields CDR1 MNHNS and CDR2 SASEGT.

V and J are TRBV4-1 and TRBJ1-2; 7 nucleotides match TRBD1. Germline loops: CDR1 MGHRA, CDR2 YSYEKL. The CDR3 runs 13 residues. Trimming took 5 bases from V and 4 from J; bases not matched to a gene: 4. This CDR3 reads CASSEQGTYGYTF. DNA for the CDR3: TGCGCCAGCAGCGAACAGGGGACCTATGGCTACACCTTC.

The genes are TRBV7-2 and TRBJ2-1; no clear D gene. V gave up 2 bases and J gave up 3 bases, with 11 bases separating them. The CDR3 extends over 15 amino acids. CDR1 and CDR2 (germline): SGHTA, FQGNSA. CDR3 nucleotides: TGTGCCAGCAGCTTACGCAGCGCCAGCTACAATGAGCAGTTCTTC. Translating it yields CASSLRSASYNEQFF. Full variable domain (rest looked up from reference TRBV7-2 and TRBJ2-1): GAGVSQSPSNKVTEKGKDVELRCDPISGHTALYWYRQSLGQGLEFLIYFQGNSAPDKSGLPSDRFSAERTGGSVSTLTIQRTQQEDSAVYLCASSLRSASYNEQFFGPGTRLTVL.

This sequence joins TRBV5-1 and TRBJ1-6; 9 nucleotides agree with TRBD1. The CDR3 is 18 amino acids. J was trimmed by 9 bases and V by 1 base; bases with no gene match: 14. Germline CDR1 is SGHRS and CDR2 is YFSETQ. The CDR3 spells CASSLSRPGQGFRSPLHF. CDR3 coding DNA: TGCGCCAGCAGCTTGTCCCGACCGGGACAGGGTTTTCGTTCACCCCTCCACTTT.

The V gene is TRBV9, the J gene TRBJ2-2; maybe TRBD1 (6 bases). Germline lookup yields CDR1 SGDLS and CDR2 YYNGEE. Trimming took off 3 bases at V and 1 base at J, with 13 bases between the two ends. The CDR3 covers 16 residues. The CDR3 reads CASSAPMTGNTGELFF. CDR3 nucleotide sequence: TGTGCCAGCAGCGCCCCTATGACAGGGAACACCGGGGAGCTGTTTTTT.

The V call is TRBV7-8, the J call TRBJ2-5, with a tentative D call TRBD1 (6 bases). The V gene lost 5 bases and the J gene lost 5 bases, with 15 bases spanning the gap. The CDR3 has 14 amino acids. The germline gives CDR1 SGHVS, CDR2 FQNEAQ. The CDR3 protein is CASSPSRGGETQYF. CDR3 nucleotide sequence: TGTGCCAGCAGCCCGAGCAGGGGCGGCGAGACCCAGTACTTC.

This chain joins TRBV9 and TRBJ2-3; TRBD2 aligns across 8 bases. Germline V gene lookup returns CDR1 SGDLS and CDR2 YYNGEE. The CDR3 extends over 18 amino acids. J was trimmed by 1 base and V by 5 bases; bases with no gene match: 15. CDR3 sequence (DNA): TGTGCCAGCAGTCCGAGCGGGAGTTCAGGTTGGCGCACAGATACGCAGTATTTT. Protein: CASSPSGSSGWRTDTQYF.

The genes are TRBV2 and TRBJ2-5; 7 nucleotides agree with TRBD2. CDR3 length: 15 amino acids. The germline CDR1 and CDR2 sequences are SNHLY and FYNNEI. Germline trimming cut 2 bases from V and 5 bases from J; bases unmatched to any gene: 8. In DNA form, the CDR3 reads TGTGCCAGCAGTGAATTCCGAGCGGGATGGGAGACCCAGTACTTC. Protein sequence: CASSEFRAGWETQYF.

The CDR3 reads CASSKAGWDYEQYF. The CDR3 bases are TGTGCCAGCAGCAAAGCAGGGTGGGACTACGAGCAGTACTTC. This chain links TRBV7-2 with TRBJ2-7; TRBD1 might be the D (5 bases). CDR1 SGHTA and CDR2 FQGNSA come from the germline V gene. Trimming took off 5 bases at V and 3 bases at J, with 14 bases between the two ends. The CDR3 consists of 14 residues.

V usage is TRBV6-5 and J usage is TRBJ1-1, with D perhaps matching TRBD1 (5 bases). The CDR3 is made up of 14 amino acids. V dropped 10 bases and J dropped 1 base, with 16 bases sitting between them. Looked up from germline, CDR1 is MNHEY and CDR2 is SVGAGI. The CDR3 nucleotides are TGTGCCACCTGTCCTTTTACAGGGAACACTGAAGCTTTCTTT. Translated: CATCPFTGNTEAFF.

The V gene is TRBV5-4, the J gene TRBJ2-1, with 7 bases matching TRBD1. CDR1 is SGHNT and CDR2 is YYREEE in the germline V gene (reference sequence). This CDR3 region has 17 residues. The junction had 15 bases not matched to a gene; V was cut back by 3 bases and J by 6 bases. The CDR3 nucleotides read TGTGCCAGCAGCTCCCCGCACTGGGGACAGCGTACCAATGAGCAGTTCTTC. It yields the protein CASSSPHWGQRTNEQFF.

This clone has only one observation. CDR3 sequence reads: CASRGTGQNTEAFF. The CDR3 DNA reads as TGTGCCAGTAGAGGGACAGGTCAGAACACTGAAGCTTTCTTT. The rearrangement links TRBV19 to TRBJ1-1; 8 bases map to TRBD1. The J segment lost 1 base and the V segment lost 6 bases, leaving 4 bases of the junction unmatched. The CDR3 sequence is 14 residues long. CDR1 and CDR2 from the germline V gene are LNHDA and SQIVND (reference sequence).

On this clone itself: A junction end diverges from the germline sequence, so it may reflect a read error. This chain connects TRBV6-2 or TRBV6-3 to TRBJ2-3; D is possibly TRBD2 (5 bases). This CDR3 spans 11 amino acids. Germline CDR1 is MNHEY and CDR2 is SVGEGT. The chain's CDR3 is CASSHAMDCTF. The DNA of the CDR3 is TGTGCCAGCAGTCACGCTATGGACTGCACCTTT.

This rearrangement joins TRBV3-1 (or the pseudogene TRBV3-2) to TRBJ2-3, with 11 bases matching TRBD1. J gave up 3 bases and V 8 bases, and 7 bases lay outside the gene matches. Germline V lookup: CDR1 LGHDT, CDR2 YNNKEL (reference sequence). The CDR3 loop spans 15 amino acids. The DNA of the CDR3 is TGTGCCAGCTCTTCCTGGGACAGGGGGACAGATACGCAGTATTTT. Translating it yields CASSSWDRGTDTQYF.

The chain employs TRBV19 and TRBJ1-5; tentative D call: TRBD1 (6 bases). From germline, CDR1 is LNHDA and CDR2 SQIVND (reference sequence). With 10 bases removed from V and 0 bases from J, the gap between germline ends came to 13 bases. The CDR3 runs 14 residues. The chain's CDR3 is CATQDSYSNQPQHF. CDR3 nucleotides: TGTGCCACCCAGGACAGCTATAGCAATCAGCCCCAGCATTTT.

The CDR3 region has the DNA TGTGCCAGTAGTTTCAATAGCGGGGCGGGGCGAGAGACCCAGTACTTC. Its protein is CASSFNSGAGRETQYF. The chain joins TRBV19 to TRBJ2-5; TRBD2 aligns across 8 bases. After removal of 5 bases from V and 4 bases from J, the junction contained 12 bases not matched to a gene. The germline V gene has CDR1 LNHDA and CDR2 SQIVND (reference sequence). The CDR3 sequence is 16 residues long.

The chain joins TRBV4-2 to TRBJ2-6, with D maybe TRBD1 (5 bases). Germline-derived CDR1 and CDR2 are LGHNA and YNFKEQ. The CDR3 contains 15 residues. Trimming stripped 5 bases from V and 3 bases from J, with 11 bases between. CDR3 DNA: TGTGCCAGCAGCTCGACAGACGGTGGGGCCAACGTCCTGACTTTC. The encoded protein is CASSSTDGGANVLTF.

V gene TRBV10-3 combines with J gene TRBJ1-2; 8 bases match TRBD1. V lost 6 bases to trimming and J lost 7 bases; unmatched junction nucleotides: 7. This CDR3 spans 13 amino acids. CDR1 is ENHRY, CDR2 SYGVKD, per germline. CDR3 amino acids: CAISGTGGGGYTF. CDR3 coding DNA: TGTGCCATCAGCGGGACAGGTGGGGGTGGCTACACCTTC.

The chain recombines TRBV7-9 with TRBJ1-2; D perhaps matches TRBD1 (6 bases). The CDR3 runs 14 residues. V gave up 5 bases and J gave up 4 bases, with 14 bases separating them. Germline values: CDR1 SEHNR, CDR2 FQNEAQ (reference sequence). CDR3 sequence (DNA): TGTGCCAGCAGCCCCCCCGGGACACCCTATGGCTACACCTTC. Its protein product is CASSPPGTPYGYTF.

V and J are TRBV7-2 and TRBJ2-1, with 11 bases lining up with TRBD2. In germline, CDR1 is SGHTA, CDR2 FQGNSA. The CDR3 runs to 15 residues. The V gene end was trimmed by 4 bases and the J gene end by 4 bases; junction bases not matched to a gene: 3. CDR3 amino acids: CASSSRTSGYNEQFF. CDR3 nucleotides: TGTGCCAGCAGCTCAAGGACTAGCGGGTACAATGAGCAGTTCTTC.

Concerning this clone: Different DNA sequences within this sample yield the same CDR3. This rearrangement joins TRBV27 to TRBJ1-6; TRBD1 matches 9 bases. The CDR3 has 15 residues. CDR1 is MNHEY, CDR2 SMNVEV, per germline (reference sequence). V lost 4 bases, J lost 7 bases, and 5 bases stayed unmatched. The CDR3 loop reads CASSSLGQGNSPLHF. The CDR3, as DNA: TGTGCCAGCAGTTCCCTGGGACAGGGAAATTCACCCCTCCACTTT.

This clone is a singleton in its sample. This sequence joins TRBV5-4 and TRBJ2-1; TRBD2 might be the D (7 bases). Germline CDR1 SGHNT, CDR2 YYREEE (reference sequence). The CDR3 extends over 17 amino acids. Trimming removed 2 bases from V and 7 bases from J, with 22 bases in between. The CDR3 protein is CASSFGGAQGGINEQFF. DNA for the CDR3: TGTGCCAGCAGCTTTGGGGGGGCGCAGGGAGGTATTAATGAGCAGTTCTTC. Variable domain in full (rest from reference TRBV5-4 and TRBJ2-1): ETGVTQSPTHLIKTRGQQVTLRCSSQSGHNTVSWYQQALGQGPQFIFQYYREEENGRGNFPPRFSGLQFPNYSSELNVNALELDDSALYLCASSFGGAQGGINEQFFGPGTRLTVL.

This chain links TRBV5-6 with TRBJ2-3; TRBD2 agrees at 8 bases. The CDR3 length is 15 residues. In germline, CDR1 is SGHDT, CDR2 YYEEEE. V was pared by 1 base and J by 0 bases, with 1 base of the junction left unmatched. Here the CDR3 reads CASSLPSGSTDTQYF. The CDR3 coding sequence is TGTGCCAGCAGCTTGCCTAGCGGGAGCACAGATACGCAGTATTTT. Variable domain in full (rest from reference TRBV5-6 and TRBJ2-3): DAGVTQSPTHLIKTRGQQVTLRCSPKSGHDTVSWYQQALGQGPQFIFQYYEEEERQRGNFPDRFSGHQFPNYSSELNVNALLLGDSALYLCASSLPSGSTDTQYFGPGTRLTVL.

The rearrangement joins TRBV5-5 to TRBJ1-1; possible D gene TRBD1, 6 bases. The germline V gene encodes CDR1 SGHKS and CDR2 YYEKEE (reference sequence). The germline V and J ends were trimmed by 6 bases and 0 bases, with 21 bases remaining between them. This CDR3 region has 17 residues. CDR3 loop: CASNPRGGAQMNTEAFF. In DNA, the CDR3 is TGTGCCAGCAACCCCCGAGGGGGAGCACAGATGAACACTGAAGCTTTCTTT.

CDR3 nucleotides: TGTGCCAGCAGCTCCGGACTAGCGGGAACGTCTACCGGGGAGCTGTTTTTT. This codes for CASSSGLAGTSTGELFF. The gene calls are TRBV11-2 and TRBJ2-2, with 12 positions matching TRBD2. CDR3 length: 17 residues. Per germline, CDR1 SGHAT and CDR2 FQNNGV. J lost 5 bases, V lost 4 bases, and 8 bases had no gene match. The whole variable domain, filled in from reference TRBV11-2 and TRBJ2-2, reads EAGVAQSPRYKIIEKRQSVAFWCNPISGHATLYWYQQILGQGPKLLIQFQNNGVVDDSQLPKDRFSAERLKGVDSTLKIQPAKLEDSAVYLCASSSGLAGTSTGELFFGEGSRLTVL.

The CDR3 region is CASSSGTANTGELFF. Here the CDR3 DNA reads TGTGCCAGCAGCTCCGGGACAGCCAACACCGGGGAGCTGTTTTTT. V is TRBV5-8 and J is TRBJ2-2; 7 positions agree with TRBD1. Germline assignment: CDR1 SGHTS and CDR2 YDEGEE. Germline trimming cut 3 bases from V and 2 bases from J; bases unmatched to any gene: 4. The CDR3 extends over 15 amino acids.

The chain has TRBV19 and TRBJ2-7; 9 bases line up with TRBD1. Germline V lookup: CDR1 LNHDA, CDR2 SQIVND (reference sequence). There are 13 residues in the CDR3. Trimming removed 4 bases from V and 2 bases from J; junction bases left unmatched: 0. The CDR3 DNA reads TGTGCCAGTAGTAGACAGGGGGCCTACGAGCAGTACTTC. It codes for CASSRQGAYEQYF.

The V and J genes are TRBV5-6 and TRBJ2-3, with D possibly TRBD1 on 5 matching bases. Germline V CDR1 and CDR2: SGHDT, YYEEEE. The V end was cut by 2 bases, the J end by 2 bases, with 6 bases between. CDR3 length: 13 amino acids. The CDR3 here is CASSFGATDTQYF. The CDR3 DNA is TGTGCCAGCAGCTTTGGGGCCACAGATACGCAGTATTTT.